This is a list of T cell receptor beta chains from one sample in a study of CD8+ T cells in alopecia areata. Repertoires were generated with immunoSEQ multiplex PCR, while TCRdb's copy carries only in-frame clones and drops some. The sample lists around 200,000 clones, approximately 62% occurring once. This sample comprised CD4+ T cells sorted from blood, obtained at week 0. Every receptor here comes from a human donor with alopecia areata. Both conserved end residues are part of each CDR3. D genes are given only for firm matches. Clone size, where shown, is once, few, many, or a class for clones that have expanded.

D: .
size: .
V: TRBV25-1
J: TRBJ2-3
DNA: TGTGCCAGCAGTGTTCACCTCCCCCTAGGTACAGATACGCAGTATTTT
CDR3: CASSVHLPLGTDTQYF

D: TRBD2
size: .
V: TRBV29-1
J: TRBJ2-1
DNA: TGCAGCGTTGTAGGTCTAGCGGGGGGGACCTCCTACAATGAGCAGTTCTTC
CDR3: CSVVGLAGGTSYNEQFF

D: TRBD1
size: few
V: TRBV5-1
J: TRBJ1-5
DNA: TGCGCCAGCAGAGAGACAGGGGACCCCAATCAGCCCCAGCATTTT
CDR3: CASRETGDPNQPQHF

D: .
size: .
V: TRBV30
J: TRBJ1-1
DNA: TGTGCCTGGAGTGTACTCCAGGGTGCTGCTGAAGCTTTCTTT
CDR3: CAWSVLQGAAEAFF

D: TRBD1
size: .
V: TRBV29-1
J: TRBJ1-2
DNA: TGCAGCGCTGACAGGGGAGCAGGGGGCTACACCTTC
CDR3: CSADRGAGGYTF

D: TRBD1
size: .
V: TRBV4-3
J: TRBJ1-5
DNA: TGCGCCAGCAGCCAAGATCTAGGACAGGGGAATCAGCCCCAGCATTTT
CDR3: CASSQDLGQGNQPQHF

D: .
size: .
V: TRBV4-3
J: TRBJ2-3
DNA: TGCGCCAGCAGCCACCAGCTTGAGGGCCCAGGCACAGATACGCAGTATTTT
CDR3: CASSHQLEGPGTDTQYF

D: .
size: .
V: TRBV5-1
J: TRBJ1-2
DNA: TGCGCCAGCAGCTTGCAGGCTGAGGACTATGGCTACACCTTC
CDR3: CASSLQAEDYGYTF

D: .
size: .
V: TRBV10-3
J: TRBJ2-7
DNA: TGTGCCATCAGTGGGCTGGCGGGGGCTTCCTACGAGCAGTACTTC
CDR3: CAISGLAGASYEQYF

D: .
size: .
V: TRBV7-9
J: TRBJ2-7
DNA: TGTGCCAGCAGCTTATACCCCAATGCCATGGACTTC
CDR3: CASSLYPNAMDF

D: .
size: few
V: TRBV29-1
J: TRBJ1-1
DNA: TGCAGCGTTGAATCCCACGCCCCGGGGGACACTGAAGCTTTCTTT
CDR3: CSVESHAPGDTEAFF

D: .
size: .
V: TRBV5-1
J: TRBJ1-1
DNA: TGCGCCAGCAGCTTGAGAGAATCTGGGACATCGAACACTGAAGCTTTCTTT
CDR3: CASSLRESGTSNTEAFF

D: .
size: few
V: TRBV12-5
J: TRBJ1-2
DNA: TGTGCTAGTGGACTAGGAGGGACGGATGGCTACACCTTC
CDR3: CASGLGGTDGYTF

D: .
size: .
V: TRBV2
J: TRBJ1-4
DNA: TGTGCCAGCCGCCGGGACCTCCCCGAAAAACTGTTTTTT
CDR3: CASRRDLPEKLFF

D: TRBD1
size: .
V: TRBV7-3
J: TRBJ1-5
DNA: TGTGCCAGCAGCTACCCGGGACAGGGGGCAGTGAATCAGCCCCAGCATTTT
CDR3: CASSYPGQGAVNQPQHF

D: .
size: .
V: TRBV29-1
J: TRBJ1-1
DNA: TGCAGCGTTGAAGGACAGATGAACACTGAAGCTTTCTTT
CDR3: CSVEGQMNTEAFF

D: .
size: .
V: TRBV5-1
J: TRBJ1-1
DNA: TGCGCCAGCAGCTTGGCCGGGTCGAACACTGAAGCTTTCTTT
CDR3: CASSLAGSNTEAFF

D: .
size: .
V: TRBV7-2
J: TRBJ1-5
DNA: TGTGCCAGCAGCCGCGGGGGTTACGATCAGCCCCAGCATTTT
CDR3: CASSRGGYDQPQHF

D: .
size: .
V: TRBV9
J: TRBJ2-7
DNA: TGTGCCAGCAGCGCCCAGACAGGATGGGACGAGCAGTACTTC
CDR3: CASSAQTGWDEQYF

D: TRBD1
size: .
V: TRBV30
J: TRBJ1-4
DNA: TGTGCCTGGCTGGACAGGGGGCGCGGTGAAAAACTGTTTTTT
CDR3: CAWLDRGRGEKLFF

D: .
size: .
V: TRBV29-1
J: TRBJ2-1
DNA: TGCAGCGTTGAGCCTATCCACAATGAGCAGTTCTTC
CDR3: CSVEPIHNEQFF

D: .
size: .
V: TRBV11-2
J: TRBJ1-4
DNA: TGTGCCAGCAGCTTACAGATCGCGGGTCGTGAAAAACTGTTTTTT
CDR3: CASSLQIAGREKLFF

D: TRBD1
size: .
V: TRBV9
J: TRBJ1-2
DNA: TGTGCCAGCAGCGTAGGCGGGACAGCGAACTATGGCTACACCTTC
CDR3: CASSVGGTANYGYTF

D: .
size: .
V: TRBV2
J: TRBJ1-2
DNA: TGTGCCAGCAAATCGGGGGCGCAAGGCTACACCTTC
CDR3: CASKSGAQGYTF

D: TRBD2
size: few
V: TRBV7-7
J: TRBJ2-5
DNA: TGTGCCAGCAGCCCCGGGACTAGTCGTGAGACCCAGTACTTC
CDR3: CASSPGTSRETQYF

D: .
size: few
V: TRBV6-5
J: TRBJ1-1
DNA: TGTGCCAGCAGTTACTCGAGGGACACTGAAGCTTTCTTT
CDR3: CASSYSRDTEAFF

D: .
size: .
V: TRBV14
J: TRBJ2-6
DNA: TGTGCCAGCAGCCAAGATCTGGGGTATGGGGCCAACGTCCTGACTTTC
CDR3: CASSQDLGYGANVLTF

D: TRBD1
size: few
V: TRBV7-2
J: TRBJ2-3
DNA: TGTGCCAGCAGGCCCTCCACCGTCCCGGGACAGGGAACGCGGGATACGCAGTATTTT
CDR3: CASRPSTVPGQGTRDTQYF

D: TRBD1
size: once
V: TRBV7-3
J: TRBJ2-5
DNA: TGTGCCAGCAGCCTCGGGACAGGCCAAGAGACCCAGTACTTC
CDR3: CASSLGTGQETQYF

D: .
size: once
V: TRBV5-4
J: TRBJ1-2
DNA: TGTGCCAGCAGCTTGGAAGAGGGCTATGGCTACACCTTC
CDR3: CASSLEEGYGYTF

D: .
size: few
V: TRBV19
J: TRBJ2-5
DNA: TGTGCCAGTAGAACCACAGGGTCGCAAGAGACCCAGTACTTC
CDR3: CASRTTGSQETQYF

D: .
size: .
V: TRBV30
J: TRBJ1-6
DNA: TGTGCCTCTTATGACAATCGAGGTTCACCCCTCCACTTT
CDR3: CASYDNRGSPLHF

D: .
size: .
V: TRBV2
J: TRBJ2-5
DNA: TGTGCCAGCAGCTTGGACCTCGAAGAGACCCAGTACTTC
CDR3: CASSLDLEETQYF

D: TRBD1
size: few
V: TRBV25-1
J: TRBJ2-1
DNA: TGTGCCAGCAGTCCTCATACCGGGACAGGGAAGAACAATGAGCAGTTCTTC
CDR3: CASSPHTGTGKNNEQFF

D: TRBD1
size: .
V: TRBV29-1
J: TRBJ2-2
DNA: TGCAGCGCGCAGGGGGCGCGGGGCACCGGGGAGCTGTTTTTT
CDR3: CSAQGARGTGELFF

D: .
size: few
V: TRBV29-1
J: TRBJ2-7
DNA: TGCAGCGTTGACGGTGGGGGGTTCCCATCCTACGAGCAGTACTTC
CDR3: CSVDGGGFPSYEQYF

D: .
size: many
V: TRBV6-1
J: TRBJ1-6
DNA: TGTGCCAGCAGTGAATTTAGACAGTTCAATTCACCCCTCCACTTT
CDR3: CASSEFRQFNSPLHF

D: .
size: few
V: TRBV23-1
J: TRBJ1-2
DNA: TGCGCCAGCAGTCAAGGACAGCGAACCTCCTACACCTTC
CDR3: CASSQGQRTSYTF

D: TRBD1
size: few
V: TRBV4-1
J: TRBJ1-6
DNA: TGCGCCAGCAACCTCCGGACAGGGGATTCACCCCTCCACTTT
CDR3: CASNLRTGDSPLHF

D: .
size: .
V: TRBV28
J: TRBJ1-2
DNA: TGTGCCGTCGGGGTAGGCTATGGCTACACCTTC
CDR3: CAVGVGYGYTF

D: .
size: .
V: TRBV6-6
J: TRBJ1-1
DNA: TGTGCCAGCAGTTACAGCGGAGAAGCTTTCTTT
CDR3: CASSYSGEAFF

D: .
size: .
V: TRBV10-3
J: TRBJ2-5
DNA: TGTGCCATCAGTGAGTTAGAGACCCAGTACTTC
CDR3: CAISELETQYF

D: TRBD1
size: once
V: TRBV30
J: TRBJ1-5
DNA: TGTGCCTGGAGTGTTGGGACAGGGGTTCGACAGCCCCAGCATTTT
CDR3: CAWSVGTGVRQPQHF

D: .
size: once
V: TRBV2
J: TRBJ1-4
DNA: TGTGCCAGCAGTACAGGGAATATACGAGAAAAACTGTTTTTT
CDR3: CASSTGNIREKLFF

D: TRBD1
size: .
V: TRBV28
J: TRBJ2-6
DNA: TGTGCCAGCAGCCCTCTACAGGGGGCTGGGGCCAACGTCCTGACTTTC
CDR3: CASSPLQGAGANVLTF

D: TRBD1
size: .
V: TRBV29-1
J: TRBJ1-2
DNA: TGCAGCGTTGTTTCGACAGGGCCGAACTATGGCTACACCTTC
CDR3: CSVVSTGPNYGYTF

D: .
size: .
V: TRBV5-6
J: TRBJ1-4
DNA: TGTGCCAGCAGCTTCTCCGGGGAGCGGGGTGAAAAACTGTTTTTT
CDR3: CASSFSGERGEKLFF

D: .
size: .
V: TRBV30
J: TRBJ2-1
DNA: TGTGCCTGGAGTGGACGGAGCTCCTACAATGAGCAGTTCTTC
CDR3: CAWSGRSSYNEQFF

D: .
size: once
V: TRBV30
J: TRBJ2-7
DNA: TGTGCCTGGAGTCAAGGGGGGGAGGAGCAGTACTTC
CDR3: CAWSQGGEEQYF

D: TRBD2
size: .
V: TRBV25-1
J: TRBJ2-3
DNA: TGTGCCAGCAGAGGACTAGCGGGATTCACAGATACGCAGTATTTT
CDR3: CASRGLAGFTDTQYF

D: .
size: .
V: TRBV9
J: TRBJ2-5
DNA: TGTGCCAGCAGCAGACAAGAGACCCAGTACTTC
CDR3: CASSRQETQYF

D: .
size: .
V: TRBV29-1
J: TRBJ2-5
DNA: TGCAGCGTCAGGAGGATTGGAGAGACCCAGTACTTC
CDR3: CSVRRIGETQYF

D: .
size: .
V: TRBV19
J: TRBJ1-2
DNA: TGTGCCAGTAGTATGACAGCAACACACTCCGGCTACACCTTC
CDR3: CASSMTATHSGYTF

D: TRBD1
size: .
V: TRBV29-1
J: TRBJ1-1
DNA: TGCAGCACAACAGGGGGTGGAACTGAAGCTTTCTTT
CDR3: CSTTGGGTEAFF